This entry describes one T cell receptor (beta chain). The data belong to a study of T cell changes during pregnancy in multiple sclerosis. Sequencing was performed with immunoSEQ multiplex PCR; in TCRdb, only in-frame clones are kept and a portion is missing. The sample contains about 77,000 clones, approximately 91% of which appear only once. This CDR3 spans 15 amino acids. Germline V gene data show CDR1 as SGHDT and CDR2 as YYEEEE. J gave up 1 base and V 4 bases, and 2 bases lay outside the gene matches. This sequence joins TRBV5-6 and TRBJ1-5; TRBD1 aligns across 10 bases. The specimen comprised peripheral blood, sampled before pregnancy. This sequence originates from a female donor with multiple sclerosis, enrolled in a pregnancy study. The CDR3 protein is CASSVGQGSNQPQHF. CDR3 DNA: TGTGCCAGCAGCGTGGGACAGGGGAGCAATCAGCCCCAGCATTTT.